These 29 T cell receptor beta chains originate from one sample sequenced in a study of STAT3 mutations in large granular lymphocyte leukemia. The study's findings and limits: Every T-cell large granular lymphocyte leukemia patient had at least one immunodominant TCR beta clonotype.

Assay: immunoSEQ multiplex PCR; the TCRdb copy retains only in-frame clones and omits some. The sample lists about 34,000 clones, 70% to 90% seen once, with 9.5% to 15% in the top ten. These receptors' targets are unknown. The sample comprised peripheral blood mononuclear cells. These receptors were collected from a man aged 55-75 years with T-cell large granular lymphocyte leukemia. Some clones in this sample may be carry-over from other donors' samples.

This rearrangement joins TRBV19 to TRBJ2-7, with D hard to call. V lost 1 base and J 3 bases, leaving 10 bases between the germline ends. This CDR3 has 14 residues. Germline V lookup: CDR1 LNHDA, CDR2 SQIVND (reference sequence). The CDR3: CASSIAPNDYEQYF. The CDR3 DNA sequence: TGTGCCAGTAGTATAGCTCCTAATGACTACGAGCAGTACTTC.

This chain uses TRBV5-1 with TRBJ1-5; 8 positions agree with TRBD1. V dropped 4 bases and J dropped 2; count of bases not matched to a gene: 2. CDR3 length: 14 amino acids. CDR1 and CDR2 (germline): SGHRS, YFSETQ. CDR3 bases: TGCGCCAGCAGCCCGGGACAGGGCAATCAGCCCCAGCATTTT. Amino acid sequence: CASSPGQGNQPQHF.

This chain links TRBV5-1 with TRBJ2-1; 9 bases are a match to TRBD1. The V and J ends lost 4 bases and 3 bases, in that order; junction bases with no gene match: 11. Germline values: CDR1 SGHRS, CDR2 YFSETQ. The CDR3 loop spans 17 amino acids. DNA for the CDR3: TGCGCCAGCAGCACGGGGACAGGGTCAGGGGGCTACAATGAGCAGTTCTTC. This gives the protein CASSTGTGSGGYNEQFF.

V gene TRBV6-1 combines with J gene TRBJ2-7; D is perhaps TRBD1 (5 bases). With 6 bases removed from V and 4 bases from J, the gap between germline ends came to 13 bases. CDR1 and CDR2 (germline): MNHNS, SASEGT. This CDR3 is built from 13 residues. Written as DNA, the CDR3 is TGTGCCAGCAGGGTGGCTGCAGGGTACGAGCAGTACTTC. Translated: CASRVAAGYEQYF.

The chain joins TRBV2 to TRBJ2-7; D is undetermined. The length of the CDR3 is 13 residues. With 8 bases removed from V and 10 bases from J, the gap between germline ends came to 21 bases. From germline, CDR1 is SNHLY and CDR2 FYNNEI. The CDR3 DNA reads as TGTGCCAGCTATCGGCCGGGCTTAATCACCCAGTACTTC. Translating it yields CASYRPGLITQYF.

The chain carries TRBV4-2 and TRBJ2-7; D unresolved. The germline V gene has CDR1 LGHNA and CDR2 YNFKEQ. The CDR3 consists of 14 residues. V lost 4 bases, J lost 3 bases, and 13 bases lay in between. The CDR3 region is CASSRGASSYEQYF. The CDR3 DNA reads TGTGCCAGCAGCCGGGGTGCTAGTAGCTACGAGCAGTACTTC.

This chain joins TRBV30 and TRBJ2-7; 8 bases agree with TRBD2. This CDR3 is built from 12 residues. Germline V gives CDR1 GTSNPN, CDR2 SVGIG (reference sequence). The V segment lost 7 bases and the J segment 7 bases; nucleotides outside the gene matches: 9. Written as DNA, the CDR3 is TGTGCCTTTCAACGGGAGGGTGAGGAGCAGTACTTC. Amino acids: CAFQREGEEQYF.

The V and J genes are TRBV7-2 and TRBJ2-7; possibly TRBD1 or TRBD2 for D (6 bases each). The CDR3 is 14 amino acids. Germline V gene sequence: CDR1 SGHTA, CDR2 FQGNSA. Trimming stripped 3 bases from V and 12 bases from J, with 21 bases between. CDR3 protein: CASSLEGHPTPPYF. As DNA, the CDR3 is TGTGCCAGCAGCTTGGAGGGACATCCTACCCCCCCGTACTTC. The complete variable domain, with remaining parts taken from reference TRBV7-2 and TRBJ2-7, reads GAGVSQSPSNKVTEKGKDVELRCDPISGHTALYWYRQSLGQGLEFLIYFQGNSAPDKSGLPSDRFSAERTGGSVSTLTIQRTQQEDSAVYLCASSLEGHPTPPYFGPGTRLTVT.

The chain joins TRBV5-6 to TRBJ1-2, with D possibly being TRBD1 (6 bases). The germline CDR1 and CDR2 sequences are SGHDT and YYEEEE. This CDR3 has 14 amino acids. V lost 4 bases and J 2 bases, leaving 12 bases between the germline ends. The CDR3 nucleotides are TGTGCCAGCAGCCCCCGGGGGGCGAACTATGGCTACACCTTC. Its translation: CASSPRGANYGYTF.

The chain carries TRBV2 and TRBJ2-7; TRBD2 matches at 10 bases. V trimming: 8 bases; J trimming: 0 bases; junction bases outside the gene matches: 7. The CDR3 has 15 residues. CDR1 SNHLY and CDR2 FYNNEI come from the germline V gene. The CDR3 DNA is TGTGCCAGCTCTCAGCGGGAGGGCCTCTCCTACGAGCAGTACTTC. It encodes CASSQREGLSYEQYF.

The V gene is TRBV5-1, the J gene TRBJ1-5; D call uncertain. The CDR3 extends over 18 amino acids. Trimming took 0 bases from V and 3 from J, leaving 19 bases between them. Germline lookup yields CDR1 SGHRS and CDR2 YFSETQ. The CDR3 loop is CASSLAPPGEYSNQPQHF. The DNA for the CDR3 is TGCGCCAGCAGCTTGGCCCCGCCGGGTGAGTATTCCAATCAGCCCCAGCATTTT.

V usage is TRBV6-5 and J usage is TRBJ1-6; 8 bases fit TRBD1. In germline, CDR1 is MNHEY, CDR2 SVGAGI. The CDR3 has 15 residues. J gave up 6 bases and V 5 bases, and 6 bases lay outside the gene matches. CDR3 nucleotides: TGTGCCAGCAGTACGACGACAGGGGTTAATTCACCCCTCCACTTT. Protein product: CASSTTTGVNSPLHF.

The chain combines TRBV4-2 with TRBJ2-7; TRBD1 aligns across 8 bases. Germline V lookup: CDR1 LGHNA, CDR2 YNFKEQ. The CDR3 is 16 amino acids. V lost 1 base and J lost 2; bases outside the gene matches: 7. The CDR3 region is CASSQAQQGDTYEQYF. The CDR3 nucleotides are TGTGCCAGCAGCCAAGCTCAACAGGGGGATACCTACGAGCAGTACTTC.

V gene TRBV5-4 combines with J gene TRBJ2-5; TRBD2 might be the D (5 bases). V was trimmed by 4 bases and J by 3 bases, leaving 16 bases between them. The CDR3 extends over 15 amino acids. The germline V gene encodes CDR1 SGHNT and CDR2 YYREEE (reference sequence). CDR3 coding DNA: TGTGCCAGCAGCCTCCCAGGAGGCCTGGAAGAGACCCAGTACTTC. Translating it yields CASSLPGGLEETQYF.

As concerns this clone: In the same sample, other DNA sequences code for this CDR3. The rearrangement uses TRBV9 and TRBJ2-2, with D hard to call. The CDR3 has 15 residues. Looked up from germline, CDR1 is SGDLS and CDR2 is YYNGEE. The V and J ends lost 0 bases and 2 bases respectively, with 8 bases between them. The DNA of the CDR3 is TGTGCCAGCAGCGTAGGGGGTCATAACACCGGGGAGCTGTTTTTT. Translated, it gives CASSVGGHNTGELFF.

This chain joins TRBV7-3 and TRBJ2-5; unclear D gene. This CDR3 region has 14 residues. Germline assignment: CDR1 SGHTA and CDR2 FQGTGA. Trimming took 2 bases from V and 3 from J, leaving 10 bases between them. DNA for the CDR3: TGTGCCAGCAGCTTATCTGCAGGAGAAGAGACCCAGTACTTC. Encoded protein: CASSLSAGEETQYF. Looking up the rest from reference TRBV7-3 and TRBJ2-5 gives the full variable domain: GAGVSQTPSNKVTEKGKYVELRCDPISGHTALYWYRQSLGQGPEFLIYFQGTGAADDSGLPNDRFFAVRPEGSVSTLKIQRTERGDSAVYLCASSLSAGEETQYFGPGTRLLVL.

V and J are TRBV28 and TRBJ1-1, with D perhaps TRBD1 (6 bases). Trimming pared 4 bases from V and 0 bases from J, leaving 9 bases between. CDR1 is MDHEN and CDR2 is SYDVKM in the germline V gene. The CDR3 loop spans 14 amino acids. The CDR3: CASSWGALNTEAFF. In DNA, the CDR3 is TGTGCCAGCAGTTGGGGGGCCTTGAACACTGAAGCTTTCTTT.

The chain is built from TRBV5-1 and TRBJ2-7, with 9 bases matching TRBD2. Germline values: CDR1 SGHRS, CDR2 YFSETQ. The CDR3 spans 16 residues. V was pared by 3 bases and J by 3 bases, with 10 bases of the junction left unmatched. The CDR3 sequence is CASSSGGGAPVYEQYF. CDR3 in DNA: TGCGCCAGCAGCTCGGGCGGGGGGGCCCCAGTCTACGAGCAGTACTTC.

The chain uses TRBV28 and TRBJ1-2; 7 bases agree with TRBD1. V lost 5 bases, J lost 0 bases, and 6 bases stayed unmatched. The germline V gene has CDR1 MDHEN and CDR2 SYDVKM. This CDR3 spans 15 amino acids. The CDR3 region is CASSLQGPANYGYTF. The CDR3 coding sequence is TGTGCCAGCAGTCTACAGGGGCCAGCTAACTATGGCTACACCTTC.

The J gene is TRBJ1-1, the V gene TRBV9; D is ambiguous. V lost 0 bases and J 1 base, leaving 10 bases between the germline ends. CDR1 is SGDLS, CDR2 YYNGEE, per germline. The CDR3 runs 15 residues. For the CDR3, the DNA is TGTGCCAGCAGCGTAGGTACATTGGGGAACACTGAAGCTTTCTTT. Residues: CASSVGTLGNTEAFF.

The chain combines TRBV7-2 with TRBJ2-3, with 7 bases that match TRBD2. The length of the CDR3 is 15 residues. Per the germline V gene, CDR1 is SGHTA and CDR2 is FQGNSA. V shed 4 bases, J shed 4 bases, and the junction held 8 bases outside the gene matches. The CDR3 DNA is TGTGCCAGCAGCTCAAGGAGCGGGACGGCAGATACGCAGTATTTT. Translated: CASSSRSGTADTQYF.

The V call is TRBV15, the J call TRBJ1-5, with D possibly being TRBD1 (5 bases). Germline loops: CDR1 LNHNV, CDR2 YYDKDF (reference sequence). CDR3 size: 14 residues. Deletions cut 3 bases from V and 7 bases from J, with 13 bases between. In DNA, the CDR3 is TGTGCCACCAGCAGCAATTACCGGGGGCAGCCCCAGCATTTT. Translation gives CATSSNYRGQPQHF.

This clone came up once. The rearrangement joins TRBV9 to TRBJ2-5; 8 nucleotides align to TRBD1. The germline V gene encodes CDR1 SGDLS and CDR2 YYNGEE. V was clipped by 4 bases and J by 2 bases; unmatched bases: 4. The CDR3 contains 14 residues. CDR3 sequence reads: CASSFGQGQETQYF. In DNA form, the CDR3 reads TGTGCCAGCAGCTTCGGACAGGGACAAGAGACCCAGTACTTC. The variable domain in full, with the rest retrieved from reference TRBV9 and TRBJ2-5, is DSGVTQTPKHLITATGQRVTLRCSPRSGDLSVYWYQQSLDQGLQFLIQYYNGEERAKGNILERFSAQQFPDLHSELNLSSLELGDSALYFCASSFGQGQETQYFGPGTRLLVL.

In its sample, this clone was seen once. This CDR3 is also generated by other DNA sequences in the sample. The chain carries TRBV6-1 and TRBJ1-2, with 11 positions matching TRBD1. V was clipped by 6 bases and J by 2 bases; unmatched bases: 5. This CDR3 is 15 amino acids long. Germline CDR1 is MNHNS and CDR2 is SASEGT. The CDR3 DNA sequence: TGTGCCAGCAGAGGACAGGGGGCTGGGAACTATGGCTACACCTTC. This translates into CASRGQGAGNYGYTF.

The gene calls are TRBV6-6 and TRBJ2-1, with D perhaps matching TRBD1 (5 bases). The V end lost 5 bases, the J end lost 4 bases, and 12 bases lay between the germline ends. Germline CDR1 MNHNY, CDR2 SVGAGI (reference sequence). The CDR3 is made up of 14 amino acids. The CDR3: CASSAGISYNEQFF. The CDR3 DNA follows: TGTGCCAGCAGTGCAGGGATTTCTTACAATGAGCAGTTCTTC.

The chain joins TRBV4-1 to TRBJ1-5; no definite D call. Germline CDR1 is MGHRA and CDR2 is YSYEKL. This CDR3 has 15 amino acids. V gave up 0 bases and J gave up 7 bases, with 13 bases separating them. CDR3 protein: CASSQDGDVYQPQHF. Here the CDR3 DNA reads TGCGCCAGCAGCCAAGATGGAGACGTTTACCAGCCCCAGCATTTT.

V gene TRBV5-1 combines with J gene TRBJ2-5; weak D call: TRBD2 (6 bases). The CDR3 contains 15 residues. The V end lost 4 bases, the J end lost 1 base, and 14 bases lay between the germline ends. Germline CDR1 and CDR2: SGHRS and YFSETQ. CDR3 nucleotides: TGCGCCAGCAGCCTTGATACGGGACTCCAAGAGACCCAGTACTTC. It codes for CASSLDTGLQETQYF.

V is TRBV15 and J is TRBJ1-1; 9 bases agree with TRBD1. The CDR3 loop spans 15 amino acids. V trimming: 0 bases; J trimming: 11 bases; junction bases outside the gene matches: 10. CDR1 LNHNV and CDR2 YYDKDF come from the germline V gene (reference sequence). CDR3 region: CATSRDNTGGPWAFF. CDR3 nucleotides: TGTGCCACCAGCAGAGACAACACAGGGGGCCCCTGGGCTTTCTTT. The full variable domain, its missing parts supplied by reference TRBV15 and TRBJ1-1, is DAMVIQNPRYQVTQFGKPVTLSCSQTLNHNVMYWYQQKSSQAPKLLFHYYDKDFNNEADTPDNFQSRRPNTSFCFLDIRSPGLGDTAMYLCATSRDNTGGPWAFFGQGTRLTVV.

This chain links TRBV7-9 with TRBJ2-7; D is perhaps TRBD2 (6 bases). Trimming pared 0 bases from V and 5 bases from J, leaving 11 bases between. This CDR3 comprises 14 residues. Germline assignment: CDR1 SEHNR and CDR2 FQNEAQ (reference sequence). CDR3 in amino acids: CASSLAGRKDEQYF. Here the CDR3 DNA reads TGTGCCAGCAGCTTAGCCGGGAGAAAGGACGAGCAGTACTTC.